Following are 14 T cell receptor beta chains from one sample sequenced in a study of Ad26.COV2.S vaccination and SARS-CoV-2 variants (dated by TCRdb to about 2021). Interpreted using the paper, the treatment or condition label stands for: roughly 19 received Ad26.COV2.S at low or high dose, single or two shots; roughly five received placebo; per-sample allocation not given. Repertoires of vaccine and placebo recipients were sequenced from samples taken on day 63 after the first injection. The protocol used for the library was the immunoSEQ multiplex PCR assay. Here the immuneACCESS table is served through TCRdb, limited to in-frame sequences with V and J called. Missing clones are a known gap in these copies; in checked studies unresolved V genes cover under half, and the rest lacks a known reason. Across this sample there are fewer than 400,000 clones, with about 85% seen only once. The ten largest clones capture more than 3% of the sample.

The sample in question was peripheral blood, obtained in a trial of Ad26.COV2.S vaccine versus placebo. The receptors stem from a person between 18 and 60 years old who received the Ad26.COV2.S COVID-19 vaccine or a placebo.

The chain combines TRBV19 with TRBJ1-5; 9 nucleotides align to TRBD1. CDR1 is LNHDA and CDR2 is SQIVND in the germline V gene (reference sequence). The CDR3 contains 14 residues. The V and J ends lost 5 bases and 6 bases, in that order; junction bases with no gene match: 5. Here the CDR3 reads CASSFRDRAQPQHF. The DNA for the CDR3 is TGTGCCAGTAGTTTCCGGGACAGGGCTCAGCCCCAGCATTTT.

The J gene is TRBJ2-2, the V gene TRBV5-5, with TRBD2 as a possible D gene (6 bases). Germline CDR1 reads SGHKS; CDR2 reads YYEKEE (reference sequence). Trimming took 0 bases from V and 4 from J, leaving 10 bases between them. The CDR3 length is 15 residues. The CDR3 region is CASSLDVAVTGELFF. In DNA form, the CDR3 reads TGTGCCAGCAGCTTGGACGTAGCGGTCACCGGGGAGCTGTTTTTT.

V gene TRBV13 combines with J gene TRBJ2-5; 13 bases align to TRBD2. J was trimmed by 5 bases and V by 8 bases; bases with no gene match: 5. The CDR3 runs 14 residues. Germline values: CDR1 PRHDT, CDR2 FYEKMQ (reference sequence). Here the CDR3 reads CASQTSGGPETQYF. CDR3 bases: TGTGCCAGCCAGACTAGCGGGGGGCCCGAGACCCAGTACTTC.

This clone has a handful of counts. J is TRBJ1-6 and V is TRBV19; TRBD1 matches 7 bases. Germline V gene sequence: CDR1 LNHDA, CDR2 SQIVND (reference sequence). The J segment lost 0 bases and the V segment lost 7 bases, leaving 3 bases of the junction unmatched. This CDR3 contains 15 residues. The CDR3 DNA is TGTGCCAGTAAGGGGGACAGCTCCTATAATTCACCCCTCCACTTT. Encoded protein: CASKGDSSYNSPLHF.

V usage is TRBV7-2 and J usage is TRBJ2-3; D unclear. Germline V gene lookup returns CDR1 SGHTA and CDR2 FQGNSA. The V end lost 3 bases, the J end lost 2 bases, and 12 bases lay between the germline ends. The CDR3 spans 15 residues. As DNA, the CDR3 is TGTGCCAGCAGCTTTTCATCGCCCAACACAGATACGCAGTATTTT. Translated: CASSFSSPNTDTQYF. Based on the CDR3 plus reference TRBV7-2 and TRBJ2-3, the full variable domain is GAGVSQSPSNKVTEKGKDVELRCDPISGHTALYWYRQSLGQGLEFLIYFQGNSAPDKSGLPSDRFSAERTGGSVSTLTIQRTQQEDSAVYLCASSFSSPNTDTQYFGPGTRLTVL.

V and J are TRBV4-1 and TRBJ1-2; 9 bases match TRBD1. With 3 bases clipped from V and 4 bases from J, the junction kept 9 bases outside the gene matches. This CDR3 is 16 amino acids long. The germline CDR1 and CDR2 sequences are MGHRA and YSYEKL. The CDR3 is CASSQHRGRSGYGYTF. The CDR3 DNA reads TGCGCCAGCAGCCAGCACAGGGGGCGGTCGGGCTATGGCTACACCTTC.

V gene TRBV5-1 combines with J gene TRBJ1-1; possible D gene TRBD1, 6 bases. This CDR3 spans 15 amino acids. Trimming pared 3 bases from V and 2 bases from J, leaving 14 bases between. CDR1 SGHRS and CDR2 YFSETQ come from the germline V gene. This CDR3 reads CASSSGHSFNTEAFF. The CDR3 nucleotides read TGCGCCAGCAGCTCGGGACACTCGTTTAACACTGAAGCTTTCTTT.

The rearrangement joins TRBV5-6 to TRBJ1-4, with D possibly being TRBD1 (5 bases). Germline V gene data show CDR1 as SGHDT and CDR2 as YYEEEE. CDR3 length: 15 residues. With 4 bases removed from V and 0 bases from J, the gap between germline ends came to 10 bases. CDR3 residues: CASSPRGTTNEKLFF. CDR3 coding DNA: TGTGCCAGCAGCCCTCGGGGCACAACTAATGAAAAACTGTTTTTT.

On this clone itself: Other DNA sequences from this sample encode an identical CDR3 as well. The gene calls are TRBV7-9 and TRBJ2-1; 11 positions match TRBD2. The CDR3 runs 15 residues. V lost 4 bases and J lost 5; bases outside the gene matches: 4. The V gene's germline CDR1 is SEHNR and CDR2 FQNEAQ (reference sequence). The CDR3 coding sequence is TGTGCCAGCAGCTCGCTAGCGGGGGGAAACAATGAGCAGTTCTTC. Its protein product is CASSSLAGGNNEQFF.

The gene calls are TRBV6-5 and TRBJ2-3, with TRBD1 identical over 8 bases. Trimming at V came to 8 bases and at J to 4 bases, leaving 8 bases not matched to a gene. CDR3 length: 14 residues. Germline CDR1 MNHEY, CDR2 SVGAGI. Here the CDR3 reads CASHYPGGADTQYF. The CDR3 DNA sequence: TGTGCCAGCCATTACCCAGGGGGCGCAGATACGCAGTATTTT.

The rearrangement joins TRBV27 to TRBJ1-6; tentative D call: TRBD1 (6 bases). The length of the CDR3 is 15 residues. The V gene's germline CDR1 is MNHEY and CDR2 SMNVEV (reference sequence). V lost 1 base and J lost 6, with 10 bases in between. CDR3 protein: CASSLYRVPNSPLHF. The CDR3 DNA is TGTGCCAGCAGTTTATACAGGGTACCTAATTCACCCCTCCACTTT.

The gene calls are TRBV19 and TRBJ2-7; D not resolved. The CDR3 is 14 residues long. Germline-derived CDR1 and CDR2 are LNHDA and SQIVND (reference sequence). The V end was cut by 3 bases, the J end by 6 bases, with 15 bases between. The CDR3 is CASSIGLRTGEQYF. The DNA of the CDR3 is TGTGCCAGTAGTATTGGTCTCAGGACGGGCGAGCAGTACTTC.

In DNA, the CDR3 is TGTGCCAGCAGTTACTCGGGGGGTCCATTGGGAAACACCATATATTTT. Its translation is CASSYSGGPLGNTIYF. The chain joins TRBV6-5 to TRBJ1-3, with D tentatively TRBD1 (5 bases). The CDR3 loop spans 16 amino acids. V was cut by 0 bases and J by 4 bases, with 13 bases left in between. Germline V lookup: CDR1 MNHEY, CDR2 SVGAGI.

The J gene is TRBJ1-2, the V gene TRBV10-2, with D hard to call. This CDR3 has 13 amino acids. V shed 9 bases and J shed 2 bases, with 13 bases lying between them. CDR1 is WSHSY and CDR2 is SAAADI in the germline V gene. The chain's CDR3 is CASSPTVNYGYTF. In nucleotides, the CDR3 is TGCGCCAGTTCGCCGACCGTGAACTATGGCTACACCTTC.